The source of this TCR beta chain is a study of CD8 T cells in ankylosing spondylitis. With V trimmed by 6 bases and J by 8 bases, 7 bases remained unmatched. This CDR3 spans 15 amino acids. Germline V gene sequence: CDR1 DFQATT, CDR2 SNEGSKA (reference sequence). Library preparation for TCR beta used quantitative 5'-RACE with molecular barcodes. TCRdb redid the calling of the 5' RACE reads with MiXCR, one entry per CDR3 protein. The data show fewer than 400,000 distinct CDR3 sequences, 7% to 9% seen once. This clonotype was counted ten times or more. Its antigen is currently unknown. Study results and limitations: As reported, disease-linked clones showed significant enrichment in matched ankylosing spondylitis synovial fluid. There was a TCR beta motif, made of several highly homologous variants, that appeared characteristic of ankylosing spondylitis blood. CD8+ disease-linked clones were present at relatively low frequencies in blood.

Sequencing input: blood, either unsorted or a sorted T cell fraction (not recorded which). The gene calls are TRBV20-1 and TRBJ2-1; 16 nucleotides line up with TRBD2. This receptor was identified in a male donor with ankylosing spondylitis. Here the CDR3 DNA reads TGCAGTGCCAACCGGGGACTAGCGGGAGGGGATGAGCAGTTCTTC. The encoded protein is CSANRGLAGGDEQFF.